The present T cell receptor beta chain was sequenced within a study of blood T cell repertoires in COVID-19 (TCRdb year 2020). About the full investigation: The collaborator samples originated in the United States, Italy and Spain and spanned the acute and convalescent phases of COVID-19. Subjects who had been exposed to COVID-19, were actively infected with it, or had recovered from it provided the deeply sampled blood TCRbeta repertoires that made up the dataset. HLA class I and class II types, where available, came from metadata supplied by the sample provider rather than from assay-based typing. Samples came from the ongoing ImmuneRACE study (first 160 participants) plus 1,254 subjects from 6 global collaborators. A freely available public database, intended as a resource for researchers studying the immune response to SARS-CoV-2, is where the repertoires were released. The prospective study material was composed of cDNA or gDNA derived from T cells, B-cell-depleted T cells, or PBMCs. Sample metadata almost always included a de-identified subject ID, COVID-19 status, age in years and sex. What the study reported, not specific to this receptor: How much clinical and demographic metadata was included differed by source and by participant, and the metadata was provided uncurated.

One collaborating source in Seattle enrolled patients while the patients were actively infected and followed the patients over time throughout the course of disease. Whole blood was collected in K2EDTA tubes by collaborating institutions according to the institutions' own protocols. For TCRbeta analysis, collaborators shipped samples as frozen whole blood, isolated PBMCs, or DNA extracted from either of those sample types. The immunoSEQ Assay, a bias-controlled multiplex PCR, was used to amplify TCRbeta CDR3 regions from genomic DNA. In the paper's pipeline: Within the assay, amplification of reference gene primers was used to estimate how many nucleated cells each sample contained. To quantify the absolute abundance of each unique TCRbeta CDR3 rearrangement, sequence reads were collapsed and filtered. For each sample, productive Simpson clonality was calculated by taking the square root of Simpson's diversity index across productive rearrangements. Here the immuneACCESS table is served through TCRdb, limited to in-frame sequences with V and J called. Missing clones are a known gap in these copies; in checked studies unresolved V genes cover under half, and the rest lacks a known reason. Clone size and V and J calls were adopted from that table, with D and trimming inferred from the DNA. This sample holds 300,000 to 400,000 clones; around 92% were observed only once. Approximately 3% of the sample goes to the ten largest clones.

With regard to this clone: It has no known antigen specificity. Nothing much larger sits one base from this clone, and base qualities are not available.

V is cut back by 7 bases and J by 2 bases, with 7 bases in the junction unmatched. CDR1 and CDR2 were assigned from the germline V gene as ENHRY and SYGVKD. The CDR3 spans 14 residues, from the cysteine through the phenylalanine. Only CDR3 DNA remains: 42 bases, in frame from the first base. The sample comprised peripheral blood. Recombination connected TRBV10-3 to TRBJ1-2; 7 of the junction bases match TRBD1. The TCR was taken from a woman aged 30 to 39 with COVID-19, enrolled during active disease. The CDR3: CAIKRTTGNYGYTF. Here is the DNA: TGTGCCATCAAACGAACGACAGGGAACTATGGCTACACCTTC.